A few counts support the clone carrying this TCR beta chain. Its antigen is unknown. A second PCR, run for roughly 7 to 12 cycles, used a sample-barcoded 5' primer plus a J-beta primer mix. TCRdb re-called the 5' RACE reads with MiXCR, one entry per CDR3 protein. The sample records roughly 2 million distinct CDR3 sequences, 49% being singletons. The data stem from a study of blood T cells in healthy people across ages. Broader study findings: Unsorted PBMCs prevented conclusive naive versus antigen-experienced comparison.

The V and J ends lost 2 bases and 4 bases, in that order; junction bases with no gene match: 8. Germline values: CDR1 SGHRS, CDR2 YFSETQ. The CDR3 has 16 residues. The sequencing sample was made of blood. The receptor was isolated from a woman between 40 and 50 years old in good health. This chain connects TRBV5-1 to TRBJ2-2; TRBD1 matches 7 bases. CDR3 sequence (DNA): TGCGCCAGCAGCTTTCCCGGGACAGTGGCCACCGGGGAGCTGTTTTTT. Translated: CASSFPGTVATGELFF.